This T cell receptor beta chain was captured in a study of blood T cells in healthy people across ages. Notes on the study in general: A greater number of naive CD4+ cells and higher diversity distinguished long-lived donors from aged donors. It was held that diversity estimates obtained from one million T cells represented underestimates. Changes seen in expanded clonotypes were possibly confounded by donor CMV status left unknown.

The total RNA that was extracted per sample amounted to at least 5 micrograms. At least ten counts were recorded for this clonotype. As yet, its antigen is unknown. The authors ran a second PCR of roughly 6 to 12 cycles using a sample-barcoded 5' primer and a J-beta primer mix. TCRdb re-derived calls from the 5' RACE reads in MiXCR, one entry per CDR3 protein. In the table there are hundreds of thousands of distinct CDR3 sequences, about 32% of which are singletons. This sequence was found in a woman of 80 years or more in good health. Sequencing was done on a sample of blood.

CDR3 in DNA: TGTGCCAGTAGTATCGGGGACAGGGGTTTACACGAGCAGTACTTC. It translates to CASSIGDRGLHEQYF. This chain connects TRBV19 to TRBJ2-7; 10 nucleotides align to TRBD1. This CDR3 has 15 residues. Germline CDR1 LNHDA, CDR2 SQIVND (reference sequence). Unmatched junction bases numbered 7, after V lost 3 bases and J lost 5 bases.